This T cell receptor beta chain was retrieved from a study of blood T cell repertoires in COVID-19. Repertoires were generated with immunoSEQ multiplex PCR, while TCRdb's copy carries only in-frame clones and drops some. The sample carries around 200,000 clones, around 83% recorded once. The CDR3 length is 16 residues. CDR1 MNHEY and CDR2 SVGAGI come from the germline V gene. Trimming cost V 1 base and J 5 bases, with 18 bases left between them. The rearrangement links TRBV6-5 to TRBJ2-7, with D maybe TRBD1 (6 bases). The sample comprised peripheral blood. This receptor was identified in a woman aged 40 to 50 with acute or convalescent COVID-19. CDR3 sequence: CASSYFPGQGRDEQYF. The CDR3 bases are TGTGCCAGCAGTTACTTCCCGGGCCAGGGGAGAGACGAGCAGTACTTC.